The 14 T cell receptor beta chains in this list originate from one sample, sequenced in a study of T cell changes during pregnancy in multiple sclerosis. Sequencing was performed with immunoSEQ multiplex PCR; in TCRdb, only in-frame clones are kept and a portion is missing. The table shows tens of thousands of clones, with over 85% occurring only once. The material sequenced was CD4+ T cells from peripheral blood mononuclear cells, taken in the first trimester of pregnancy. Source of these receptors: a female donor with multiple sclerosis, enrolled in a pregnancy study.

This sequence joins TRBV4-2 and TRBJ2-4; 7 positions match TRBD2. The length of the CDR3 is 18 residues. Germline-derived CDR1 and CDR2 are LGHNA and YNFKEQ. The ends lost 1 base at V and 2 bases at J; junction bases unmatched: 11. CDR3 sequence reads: CASSQGGGLVESKNIQYF. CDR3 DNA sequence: TGTGCCAGCAGCCAAGGGGGGGGATTGGTAGAATCCAAAAACATTCAGTACTTC.

Written as DNA, the CDR3 is TGCGCCAGCAGCCAAGATTGGGGCGGGGGGAACAATGAGCAGTTCTTC. It encodes CASSQDWGGGNNEQFF. The rearrangement joins TRBV4-1 to TRBJ2-1; 8 positions agree with TRBD2. The CDR3 spans 16 residues. Germline CDR1 MGHRA, CDR2 YSYEKL. The V gene end was trimmed by 0 bases and the J gene end by 5 bases; junction bases not matched to a gene: 6.

In nucleotides, the CDR3 is TGCAGTGCCGGGATGGATACGCAGTATTTT. Its translation is CSAGMDTQYF. V is TRBV20-1 and J is TRBJ2-3; perhaps TRBD2 as D (5 bases). The V end was cut by 6 bases, the J end by 6 bases, with 7 bases between. The CDR3 is 10 residues long. Germline CDR1 is DFQATT and CDR2 is SNEGSKA (reference sequence).

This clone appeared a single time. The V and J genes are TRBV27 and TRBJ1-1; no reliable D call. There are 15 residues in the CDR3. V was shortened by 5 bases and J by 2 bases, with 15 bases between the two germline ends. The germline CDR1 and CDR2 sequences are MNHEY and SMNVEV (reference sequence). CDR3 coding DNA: TGTGCCAGCAGTGAACAGTTCTCTGGTAACACTGAAGCTTTCTTT. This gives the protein CASSEQFSGNTEAFF.

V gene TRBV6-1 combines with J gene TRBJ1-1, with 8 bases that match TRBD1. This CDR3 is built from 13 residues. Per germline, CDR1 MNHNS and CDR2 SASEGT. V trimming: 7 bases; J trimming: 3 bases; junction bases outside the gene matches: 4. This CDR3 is CASTQGAHTEAFF. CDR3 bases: TGTGCCAGCACCCAGGGGGCGCACACTGAAGCTTTCTTT.

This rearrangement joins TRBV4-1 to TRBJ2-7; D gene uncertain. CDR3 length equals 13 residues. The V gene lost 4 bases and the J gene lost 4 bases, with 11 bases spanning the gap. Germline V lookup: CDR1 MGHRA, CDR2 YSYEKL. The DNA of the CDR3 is TGCGCCAGCAGCCCAGTGACACCTTACGAGCAGTACTTC. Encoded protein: CASSPVTPYEQYF.

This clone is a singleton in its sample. The CDR3 region is CASSLTGSSGTGELFF. The CDR3 region has the DNA TGTGCCAGCAGCCTAACAGGGTCGAGCGGCACCGGGGAGCTGTTTTTT. The chain carries TRBV7-9 and TRBJ2-2; a weak D match, TRBD1 (6 bases). This CDR3 is built from 16 residues. V lost 5 bases, J lost 4 bases, and 17 bases lay in between. In germline, CDR1 is SEHNR, CDR2 FQNEAQ (reference sequence). Drawing the rest from reference TRBV7-9 and TRBJ2-2, the complete variable domain is DTGVSQNPRHKITKRGQNVTFRCDPISEHNRLYWYRQTLGQGPEFLTYFQNEAQLEKSRLLSDRFSAERPKGSFSTLEIQRTEQGDSAMYLCASSLTGSSGTGELFFGEGSRLTVL.

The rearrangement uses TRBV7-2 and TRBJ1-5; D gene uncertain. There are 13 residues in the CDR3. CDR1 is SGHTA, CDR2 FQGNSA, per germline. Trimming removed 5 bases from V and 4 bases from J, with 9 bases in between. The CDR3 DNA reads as TGTGCCAGCAGCGGTGAGGTGAATCAGCCCCAGCATTTT. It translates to CASSGEVNQPQHF.

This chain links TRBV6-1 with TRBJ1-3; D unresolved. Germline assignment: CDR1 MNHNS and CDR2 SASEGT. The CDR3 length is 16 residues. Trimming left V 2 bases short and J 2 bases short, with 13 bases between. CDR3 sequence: CASSESIPRPGNTIYF. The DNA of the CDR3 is TGTGCCAGCAGTGAAAGTATACCGAGGCCTGGAAACACCATATATTTT.

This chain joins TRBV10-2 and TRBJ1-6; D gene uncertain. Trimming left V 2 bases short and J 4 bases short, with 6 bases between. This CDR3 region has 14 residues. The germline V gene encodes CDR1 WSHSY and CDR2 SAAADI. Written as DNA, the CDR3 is TGCGCCAGCAGTGAGGAGGCGTATAATTCACCCCTCCACTTT. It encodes CASSEEAYNSPLHF.

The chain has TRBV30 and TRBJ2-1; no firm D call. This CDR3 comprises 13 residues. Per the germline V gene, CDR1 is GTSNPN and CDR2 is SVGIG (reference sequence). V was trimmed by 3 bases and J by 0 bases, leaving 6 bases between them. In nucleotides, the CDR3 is TGTGCCTGGAGCAGACTCTCCTACAATGAGCAGTTCTTC. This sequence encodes CAWSRLSYNEQFF.

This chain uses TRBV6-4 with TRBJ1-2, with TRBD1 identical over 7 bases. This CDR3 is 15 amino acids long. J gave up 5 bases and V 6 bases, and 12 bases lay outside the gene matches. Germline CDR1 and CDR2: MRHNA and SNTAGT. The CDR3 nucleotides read TGTGCCAGCAGCGAGTTTTTGACAGGGTTTTATGGCTACACCTTC. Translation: CASSEFLTGFYGYTF.

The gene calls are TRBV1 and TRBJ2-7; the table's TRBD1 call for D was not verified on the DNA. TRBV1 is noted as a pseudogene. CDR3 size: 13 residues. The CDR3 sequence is CTSSQVYRGEQYF. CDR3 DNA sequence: TGCACCAGCAGCCAAGTTTACAGGGGCGAGCAGTACTTC.

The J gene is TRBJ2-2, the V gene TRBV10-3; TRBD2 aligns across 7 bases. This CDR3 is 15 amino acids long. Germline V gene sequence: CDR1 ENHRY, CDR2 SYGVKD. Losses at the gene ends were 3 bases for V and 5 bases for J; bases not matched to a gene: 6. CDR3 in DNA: TGTGCCATCAGTGATGGCGGGGGTCGGACCGGGGAGCTGTTTTTT. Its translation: CAISDGGGRTGELFF.